The source of this T cell receptor (beta chain) is a study of blood T cells in healthy people across ages. This CDR3 comprises 14 residues. V was clipped by 0 bases and J by 3 bases, with 8 bases between them. Per germline, CDR1 ENHRY and CDR2 SYGVKD. This clonotype was seen more than once but under ten times. The second PCR ran roughly 7 to 12 cycles with a sample-barcoded 5' primer and J-beta primers. TCRdb used MiXCR to reprocess the 5' RACE reads, holding one entry per CDR3 protein. The table shows hundreds of thousands of distinct CDR3 sequences, with under 70% occurring only once. Sequencing used blood. The J gene is TRBJ2-5, the V gene TRBV10-3, with D possibly TRBD1 on 5 matching bases. The source is a man in his sixties in good health. This CDR3 reads CAISESGREETQYF. CDR3 nucleotide sequence: TGTGCCATCAGTGAGTCCGGCAGGGAAGAGACCCAGTACTTC.